These 24 T cell receptor beta chains were sequenced from one sample in a study of vaccination effects on CD4 cells after COVID-19. Which antigens these TCRs recognize remains unknown. Following 10 days of culture, CD4+ T cells were isolated. Participants received two doses of either the BNT162b2 or mRNA-1273 vaccine. TCRdb's table, derived via immunoSEQ multiplex PCR, lists solely in-frame clones and lacks some. Of about 66,000 clones listed, over 75% are singletons. This sample comprised CD4+ T cells from PBMCs cultured without peptide, obtained after COVID-19 vaccination. These receptors came from a human donor who received a COVID-19 vaccine.

The rearrangement joins TRBV29-1 to TRBJ2-1; D is perhaps TRBD2 (6 bases). The CDR3 runs to 17 residues. V lost 7 bases to trimming and J lost 4 bases, with 26 bases between them. Germline V gene sequence: CDR1 SQVTM, CDR2 ANQGSEA. The chain's CDR3 is CSALQNLVLAPYNEQFF. CDR3 DNA sequence: TGCAGCGCACTCCAAAACCTGGTCCTAGCGCCATACAATGAGCAGTTCTTC.

This chain links TRBV19 with TRBJ1-5, with no clear D. CDR1 and CDR2 (germline): LNHDA, SQIVND (reference sequence). V was trimmed by 7 bases and J by 2 bases, leaving 12 bases between them. This CDR3 has 14 residues. The CDR3 region has the DNA TGTGCCAGTAAGGTGGTAACGGGCAATCAGCCCCAGCATTTT. This translates into CASKVVTGNQPQHF.

CDR3 loop: CASSALGTVNTEAFF. Here the CDR3 DNA reads TGTGCCAGCAGCGCCCTCGGGACAGTGAACACTGAAGCTTTCTTT. V and J are TRBV9 and TRBJ1-1; 7 bases fit TRBD1. V lost 3 bases, J lost 0 bases, and 5 bases stayed unmatched. This CDR3 is 15 amino acids long. Germline assignment: CDR1 SGDLS and CDR2 YYNGEE.

This chain links TRBV12-3 or TRBV12-4 with TRBJ1-5, with D perhaps matching TRBD1 (6 bases). This CDR3 region has 13 residues. Trimming pared 4 bases from V and 5 bases from J, leaving 9 bases between. In DNA form, the CDR3 reads TGTGCCAGCAGTTCCGGGACATATCAGCCCCAGCATTTT. It is translated as CASSSGTYQPQHF.

V gene TRBV6-1 combines with J gene TRBJ2-7; D call uncertain. Germline assignment: CDR1 MNHNS and CDR2 SASEGT. The CDR3 is made up of 15 amino acids. V lost 2 bases to trimming and J lost 1 base, with 12 bases between them. The CDR3 reads CASSESLMGSYEQYV. The CDR3 region has the DNA TGTGCCAGCAGTGAAAGCCTGATGGGTTCCTACGAGCAGTACGTC.

The chain is built from TRBV3-1 (or the pseudogene TRBV3-2) and TRBJ2-5, with D uncertain. There are 13 residues in the CDR3. CDR1 LGHDT and CDR2 YNNKEL come from the germline V gene (reference sequence). The V end was cut by 4 bases, the J end by 3 bases, with 9 bases between. DNA of the CDR3: TGTGCCAGCAGCCCCCGACCCAAAGAGACCCAGTACTTC. Residues: CASSPRPKETQYF.

This clone was counted once. The genes are TRBV6-5 and TRBJ1-1; maybe TRBD1 (6 bases). Trimming stripped 6 bases from V and 5 bases from J, with 16 bases between. CDR3 size: 14 residues. Germline CDR1 and CDR2: MNHEY and SVGAGI. The CDR3 DNA reads TGTGCCAGCAGCCCAGAGGGAGGGGGAACTGAAGCTTTCTTT. It translates to CASSPEGGGTEAFF.

The chain's CDR3 is CASSYLTDSYEQYV. The DNA for the CDR3 is TGTGCCAGCAGTTACCTGACGGACTCCTACGAGCAGTACGTC. V gene TRBV6-5 combines with J gene TRBJ2-7; no reliable D call. The CDR3 totals 14 residues. Per the germline V gene, CDR1 is MNHEY and CDR2 is SVGAGI. The V gene lost 2 bases and the J gene lost 0 bases, with 8 bases spanning the gap.

This clone was seen just once. V usage is TRBV5-1 and J usage is TRBJ2-5, with 10 bases identical to TRBD1. Germline CDR1 reads SGHRS; CDR2 reads YFSETQ. With 0 bases clipped from V and 7 bases from J, the junction kept 6 bases outside the gene matches. This CDR3 region has 15 residues. The CDR3 spells CASSLDGTGAGTQYF. The CDR3 region has the DNA TGCGCCAGCAGCTTGGACGGGACAGGGGCTGGGACCCAGTACTTC.

The J gene is TRBJ2-5, the V gene TRBV19; 7 nucleotides line up with TRBD1. The CDR3 covers 13 residues. The germline V gene encodes CDR1 LNHDA and CDR2 SQIVND (reference sequence). Trimming cost V 3 bases and J 5 bases; bases outside gene matches: 3. The CDR3, as DNA: TGTGCCAGTAGTATGAACAGGGGTGAGACCCAGTACTTC. This encodes CASSMNRGETQYF.

J is TRBJ2-5 and V is TRBV2; D unresolved. CDR3 size: 13 residues. V lost 6 bases, J lost 4 bases, and 12 bases lay in between. Per germline, CDR1 SNHLY and CDR2 FYNNEI. CDR3: CASSPTGVETQYF. As DNA, the CDR3 is TGTGCCAGCAGCCCCACGGGTGTAGAGACCCAGTACTTC.

The CDR3 DNA follows: TGTGCCTGGAGGGAGGGATGGACCATATATTTT. The encoded protein is CAWREGWTIYF. The chain links TRBV30 to TRBJ1-3; D remains unclear. The ends were cut back, 3 bases at V and 10 bases at J, with 10 bases in the middle. This CDR3 contains 11 residues. Germline CDR1 and CDR2: GTSNPN and SVGIG (reference sequence).

V is TRBV5-1 and J is TRBJ2-1; possibly TRBD1 for D (6 bases). Between the trimmed V and J ends, which lost 3 bases and 7 bases, there was a span of 8 bases. The germline gives CDR1 SGHRS, CDR2 YFSETQ. The CDR3 consists of 12 residues. Written as DNA, the CDR3 is TGCGCCAGCAGCTCGCAGGGGAATGAGCAGTTCTTC. Translated, it gives CASSSQGNEQFF.

The gene calls are TRBV7-3 and TRBJ2-5, with a weak D call TRBD2 (6 bases). Germline CDR1 and CDR2: SGHTA and FQGTGA. The CDR3 is made up of 14 amino acids. V lost 5 bases to trimming and J lost 2 bases, with 12 bases between them. This CDR3 reads CASSRGLPQETQYF. The CDR3 DNA follows: TGTGCCAGCAGCCGCGGACTACCACAAGAGACCCAGTACTTC.

This chain joins TRBV27 and TRBJ1-6; D unresolved. The CDR3 covers 16 residues. V was shortened by 4 bases and J by 0 bases, with 10 bases between the two germline ends. Germline CDR1 reads MNHEY; CDR2 reads SMNVEV (reference sequence). CDR3 coding DNA: TGTGCCAGCAGTTACTCCCCCTACTCCTATAATTCACCCCTCCACTTT. This sequence encodes CASSYSPYSYNSPLHF.

This clone has just one count. This chain uses TRBV7-9 with TRBJ1-2, with D unresolved. The V and J ends lost 5 bases and 0 bases respectively, with 4 bases between them. The CDR3 consists of 12 residues. CDR1 and CDR2 from the germline V gene are SEHNR and FQNEAQ (reference sequence). The CDR3 DNA follows: TGTGCCAGCAGCGGCGCTAACTATGGCTACACCTTC. Protein product: CASSGANYGYTF.

The CDR3 reads CAIRGTDMNTEAFF. The CDR3 nucleotides are TGTGCCATCAGGGGGACAGACATGAACACTGAAGCTTTCTTT. The rearrangement joins TRBV10-3 to TRBJ1-1, with 7 bases that match TRBD1. This CDR3 spans 14 amino acids. V gave up 6 bases and J gave up 0 bases; unmatched junction bases: 4. Per the germline V gene, CDR1 is ENHRY and CDR2 is SYGVKD.

V gene TRBV28 combines with J gene TRBJ1-2, with no clear D. Trimming shortened V by 6 bases and J by 2 bases, and 10 bases separated the two germline ends. The germline gives CDR1 MDHEN, CDR2 SYDVKM. The CDR3 runs to 13 residues. The CDR3 DNA follows: TGTGCCAGCAGCTGGACCGAGAACTATGGCTACACCTTC. Protein: CASSWTENYGYTF.

The chain joins TRBV5-1 to TRBJ1-1, with a tentative D call TRBD1 (5 bases). The CDR3 loop spans 14 amino acids. Between the trimmed V and J ends, which lost 4 bases and 1 base, there was a span of 11 bases. Germline lookup yields CDR1 SGHRS and CDR2 YFSETQ. CDR3: CASSPGLANTEAFF. CDR3 in DNA: TGCGCCAGCAGCCCAGGGTTAGCGAACACTGAAGCTTTCTTT. Based on the CDR3 plus reference TRBV5-1 and TRBJ1-1, the full variable domain is KAGVTQTPRYLIKTRGQQVTLSCSPISGHRSVSWYQQTPGQGLQFLFEYFSETQRNKGNFPGRFSGRQFSNSRSEMNVSTLELGDSALYLCASSPGLANTEAFFGQGTRLTVV.

The chain links TRBV10-2 to TRBJ2-7; 7 nucleotides agree with TRBD2. The CDR3 sequence is 13 residues long. V gave up 11 bases and J gave up 3 bases; unmatched junction bases: 10. CDR1 is WSHSY, CDR2 SAAADI, per germline. The CDR3 sequence: CAAGLGGGYEQYV. CDR3 coding DNA: TGCGCCGCTGGACTAGGCGGCGGCTACGAGCAGTACGTC.

The V and J genes are TRBV9 and TRBJ2-1, with TRBD2 matching over 8 bases. The CDR3 length is 15 residues. CDR1 SGDLS and CDR2 YYNGEE come from the germline V gene. V shed 3 bases, J shed 4 bases, and the junction held 6 bases outside the gene matches. The CDR3 protein is CASSAPGLEYNEQFF. The CDR3 DNA follows: TGTGCCAGCAGCGCCCCGGGACTAGAGTACAATGAGCAGTTCTTC.

This chain connects TRBV19 to TRBJ2-2; the D is unclear. Trimming stripped 5 bases from V and 0 bases from J, with 7 bases between. This CDR3 has 14 amino acids. The germline V gene encodes CDR1 LNHDA and CDR2 SQIVND (reference sequence). CDR3 loop: CASSFSPNTGELFF. The DNA for the CDR3 is TGTGCCAGTAGTTTCTCTCCGAACACCGGGGAGCTGTTTTTT.

The rearrangement links TRBV28 to TRBJ2-2; D possibly corresponds to TRBD1 (6 bases). The V and J ends lost 6 bases and 3 bases respectively, with 14 bases between them. The germline V gene has CDR1 MDHEN and CDR2 SYDVKM. CDR3 length equals 15 residues. The CDR3 protein is CASRRQGRDTGELFF. Here the CDR3 DNA reads TGTGCCAGCAGACGTCAGGGGCGGGACACCGGGGAGCTGTTTTTT.

This chain connects TRBV5-1 to TRBJ1-6, with D possibly TRBD1 on 5 matching bases. There are 15 residues in the CDR3. The V gene's germline CDR1 is SGHRS and CDR2 YFSETQ. With 3 bases removed from V and 9 bases from J, the gap between germline ends came to 16 bases. CDR3 DNA sequence: TGCGCCAGCAGCTCGGGGCTCCTCGGCGGTTCACCCCTCCACTTT. It translates to CASSSGLLGGSPLHF. Based on the CDR3 plus reference TRBV5-1 and TRBJ1-6, the full variable domain is KAGVTQTPRYLIKTRGQQVTLSCSPISGHRSVSWYQQTPGQGLQFLFEYFSETQRNKGNFPGRFSGRQFSNSRSEMNVSTLELGDSALYLCASSSGLLGGSPLHFGNGTRLTVT.